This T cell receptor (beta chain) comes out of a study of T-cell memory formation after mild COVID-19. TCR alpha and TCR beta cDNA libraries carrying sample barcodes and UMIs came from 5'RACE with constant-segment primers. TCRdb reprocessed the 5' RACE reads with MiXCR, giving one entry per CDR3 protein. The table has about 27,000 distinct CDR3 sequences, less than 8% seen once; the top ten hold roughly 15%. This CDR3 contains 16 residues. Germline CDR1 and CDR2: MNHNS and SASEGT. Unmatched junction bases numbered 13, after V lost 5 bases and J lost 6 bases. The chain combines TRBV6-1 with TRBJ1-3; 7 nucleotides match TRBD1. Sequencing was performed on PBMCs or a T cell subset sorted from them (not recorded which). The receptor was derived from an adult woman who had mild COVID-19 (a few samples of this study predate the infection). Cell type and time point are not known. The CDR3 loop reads CASSPTEVDRENTIYF. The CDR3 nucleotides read TGTGCCAGCAGTCCTACCGAAGTTGACAGGGAAAACACCATATATTTT.